This TCR beta chain stems from a study of T-cell memory formation after mild COVID-19. About the study: TCR clustering was largely donor specific.

It was 5'RACE with constant-segment primers that produced the TCR alpha and TCR beta cDNA libraries, which carried sample barcodes and UMIs. Each CDR3 protein is one row after TCRdb ran MiXCR on the 5' RACE reads. This sample yields about 340,000 distinct CDR3 sequences, of which approximately 15% are seen a single time; 20% to 25% belongs to the top ten. Trimming left V 7 bases short and J 4 bases short, with 18 bases between. CDR3 length equals 14 residues. Germline CDR1 reads SQVTM; CDR2 reads ANQGSEA. This clonotype was found many times. The V gene is TRBV29-1, the J gene TRBJ2-3; D not certain. This clonotype originated in a man younger than 35 who had mild COVID-19 (a few samples of this study predate the infection). Cell type and time point are not known. Input material: PBMCs or a T cell subset sorted from them (not recorded which). The CDR3 coding sequence is TGCAGCGCCTCTCCCCGGGTTGGCGCAGATACGCAGTATTTT. Its translation: CSASPRVGADTQYF.